This entry lists 27 T cell receptor beta chains sequenced from one sample in a study of shared clonotypes between healthy human individuals. Terminally differentiated effector memory CD45RA+ cells were left out of the naive CD8 fraction, which was CD45RO-negative and positively selected for CCR7. Here immunoSEQ multiplex PCR was the method, and the copy in TCRdb shows in-frame clones only, minus some. The profile shows more than 550,000 clones, around 90% of them singletons. Sequenced sample: naive CD8+ T cells sorted from blood. These receptors were obtained from a man under 40 in good health.

In its sample, this clone was seen many times. V and J are TRBV27 and TRBJ1-2, with unresolved D. The ends were cut back, 4 bases at V and 0 bases at J, with 6 bases in the middle. The germline V gene has CDR1 MNHEY and CDR2 SMNVEV (reference sequence). This CDR3 spans 13 amino acids. The CDR3 loop reads CASSYTANYGYTF. The CDR3 region has the DNA TGTGCCAGCAGTTACACCGCTAACTATGGCTACACCTTC.

The chain carries TRBV6-1 and TRBJ2-2; 8 bases are shared with TRBD2. The CDR3 is made up of 14 amino acids. Trimming removed 8 bases from V and 0 bases from J; junction bases left unmatched: 2. Germline values: CDR1 MNHNS, CDR2 SASEGT. The CDR3: CASGGLANTGELFF. The CDR3 bases are TGTGCCAGCGGGGGACTAGCGAACACCGGGGAGCTGTTTTTT.

The gene calls are TRBV28 and TRBJ2-7; 10 nucleotides agree with TRBD1. The V gene end was trimmed by 7 bases and the J gene end by 2 bases; junction bases not matched to a gene: 11. Germline CDR1 MDHEN, CDR2 SYDVKM. The CDR3 is 16 amino acids. CDR3 residues: CASTKDGTGVAYEQYF. The DNA of the CDR3 is TGTGCCAGCACCAAAGACGGGACAGGGGTGGCCTACGAGCAGTACTTC.

The chain carries TRBV6-4 and TRBJ2-1; D may be TRBD1 or TRBD2 (5 bases each). CDR1 and CDR2 (germline): MRHNA, SNTAGT. V dropped 4 bases and J dropped 8 bases, with 12 bases sitting between them. The CDR3 length is 13 residues. CDR3 nucleotide sequence: TGTGCCAGCAGTGGAGGGGCCGGGGATGAGCAGTTCTTC. It specifies CASSGGAGDEQFF.

The chain couples TRBV7-9 to TRBJ2-1, with TRBD2 matching over 9 bases. The CDR3 totals 16 residues. Losses at the gene ends were 5 bases for V and 10 bases for J; bases not matched to a gene: 15. From germline, CDR1 is SEHNR and CDR2 FQNEAQ (reference sequence). CDR3 DNA sequence: TGTGCCAGCAGCCCCCCTAGCGGGACCCACGGTCGCGAGCAGTTCTTC. This sequence encodes CASSPPSGTHGREQFF.

The chain recombines TRBV5-1 with TRBJ2-3; unclear D gene. This CDR3 is built from 14 residues. V lost 4 bases and J 0 bases, leaving 9 bases between the germline ends. CDR1 and CDR2 (germline): SGHRS, YFSETQ. Here the CDR3 DNA reads TGCGCCAGCAGCGTGTACTCTAGCACAGATACGCAGTATTTT. Protein sequence: CASSVYSSTDTQYF.

This chain uses TRBV4-1 with TRBJ2-1; 7 bases are shared with TRBD2. Unmatched junction bases numbered 3, after V lost 4 bases and J lost 0 bases. CDR1 is MGHRA, CDR2 YSYEKL, per germline. The CDR3 runs to 15 residues. The chain's CDR3 is CASSPSGNSYNEQFF. Written as DNA, the CDR3 is TGCGCCAGCAGCCCGAGCGGGAACTCCTACAATGAGCAGTTCTTC.

The rearrangement uses TRBV29-1 and TRBJ1-1, with 7 positions matching TRBD1. With V trimmed by 7 bases and J by 0 bases, 5 bases remained unmatched. Germline CDR1 is SQVTM and CDR2 is ANQGSEA. CDR3 size: 13 residues. CDR3 region: CSGRDSMNTEAFF. As DNA, the CDR3 is TGCAGCGGTAGGGACAGCATGAACACTGAAGCTTTCTTT. The full variable domain, in which reference TRBV29-1 and TRBJ1-1 provide the parts outside the CDR3, is SAVISQKPSRDICQRGTSLTIQCQVDSQVTMMFWYRQQPGQSLTLIATANQGSEATYESGFVIDKFPISRPNLTFSTLTVSNMSPEDSSIYLCSGRDSMNTEAFFGQGTRLTVV.

This chain joins TRBV27 and TRBJ2-1; 14 nucleotides agree with TRBD2. The germline V gene has CDR1 MNHEY and CDR2 SMNVEV (reference sequence). The CDR3 has 15 residues. V lost 5 bases and J lost 7; bases outside the gene matches: 4. The CDR3 nucleotides are TGTGCCAGCAGTGCCGGGACTAGCGGGAGTAATGAGCAGTTCTTC. This translates into CASSAGTSGSNEQFF.

V gene TRBV19 combines with J gene TRBJ1-5; D not resolved. Germline values: CDR1 LNHDA, CDR2 SQIVND (reference sequence). Trimming removed 5 bases at V and 6 bases at J, with 8 bases between. This CDR3 contains 12 residues. The CDR3 here is CASSAPLQPQHF. In nucleotides, the CDR3 is TGTGCCAGTAGTGCCCCACTTCAGCCCCAGCATTTT.

This sequence joins TRBV19 and TRBJ2-1; D might be TRBD2 (5 bases). The CDR3 sequence is 13 residues long. The V end lost 11 bases, the J end lost 0 bases, and 11 bases lay between the germline ends. Germline CDR1 and CDR2: LNHDA and SQIVND (reference sequence). CDR3 coding DNA: TGTGCCTGTAAAGGGAGCTCCTACAATGAGCAGTTCTTC. Protein product: CACKGSSYNEQFF.

The J gene is TRBJ1-5, the V gene TRBV6-1, with 7 nucleotides matching TRBD1. The CDR3 consists of 14 residues. The ends lost 6 bases at V and 6 bases at J; junction bases unmatched: 8. CDR1 and CDR2 (germline): MNHNS, SASEGT. As DNA, the CDR3 is TGTGCCAGCAGCGATCGACAGGGATTTCAGCCCCAGCATTTT. Translating gives CASSDRQGFQPQHF.

The chain links TRBV19 to TRBJ1-4, with D uncertain. The germline gives CDR1 LNHDA, CDR2 SQIVND (reference sequence). The CDR3 loop spans 14 amino acids. With 4 bases removed from V and 4 bases from J, the gap between germline ends came to 10 bases. The CDR3 loop reads CASSTPGYNEKLFF. DNA of the CDR3: TGTGCCAGTAGTACGCCGGGTTATAATGAAAAACTGTTTTTT.

The rearrangement uses TRBV27 and TRBJ2-3; D might be TRBD2 (5 bases). Germline V gives CDR1 MNHEY, CDR2 SMNVEV (reference sequence). CDR3 length equals 16 residues. Trimming removed 2 bases at V and 2 bases at J, with 14 bases between. CDR3 in amino acids: CASSLISRGNTDTQYF. For the CDR3, the DNA is TGTGCCAGCAGTTTAATCTCCCGGGGAAACACAGATACGCAGTATTTT.

The chain joins TRBV5-4 to TRBJ2-3; 8 positions agree with TRBD1. Looked up from germline, CDR1 is SGHNT and CDR2 is YYREEE (reference sequence). V was pared by 1 base and J by 1 base, with 2 bases of the junction left unmatched. The CDR3 runs to 15 residues. The CDR3 loop reads CASSLWGQGTDTQYF. CDR3 nucleotides: TGTGCCAGCAGCTTGTGGGGACAGGGCACAGATACGCAGTATTTT.

The rearrangement joins TRBV27 to TRBJ2-7; D remains ambiguous. The CDR3 consists of 13 residues. Trimming removed 5 bases at V and 5 bases at J, with 13 bases between. From germline, CDR1 is MNHEY and CDR2 SMNVEV (reference sequence). The DNA of the CDR3 is TGTGCCAGCAGTATCGCCCGGAGCGACGAGCAGTACTTC. Its translation: CASSIARSDEQYF.

The chain has TRBV29-1 and TRBJ1-1; tentative D call: TRBD1 (5 bases). The CDR3 is made up of 14 amino acids. Germline values: CDR1 SQVTM, CDR2 ANQGSEA. Trimming removed 7 bases at V and 1 base at J, with 16 bases between. CDR3 sequence reads: CSAYLAGPNTEAFF. In DNA, the CDR3 is TGCAGCGCCTACCTGGCAGGGCCGAACACTGAAGCTTTCTTT.

The J gene is TRBJ1-5, the V gene TRBV30, with a possible D match to TRBD1 (5 bases). The CDR3 is made up of 14 amino acids. Germline V lookup: CDR1 GTSNPN, CDR2 SVGIG (reference sequence). V was shortened by 5 bases and J by 2 bases, with 13 bases between the two germline ends. The CDR3 here is CAWSGGAGNQPQHF. Written as DNA, the CDR3 is TGTGCCTGGTCCGGGGGAGCTGGCAATCAGCCCCAGCATTTT.

J is TRBJ2-7 and V is TRBV5-4; D gene unclear. CDR1 is SGHNT and CDR2 is YYREEE in the germline V gene (reference sequence). The CDR3 totals 11 residues. The V gene lost 3 bases and the J gene lost 7 bases, with 8 bases spanning the gap. The CDR3 DNA is TGTGCCAGCAGCTCAACGCGAGAGCAGTACTTC. Amino acid sequence: CASSSTREQYF.

The rearrangement uses TRBV21-1 and TRBJ2-7; TRBD1, the table's D call, was not compared with the DNA. TRBV21-1 is reported as a pseudogene. CDR3 size: 15 residues. The CDR3 loop is CASSLSSQGYYEQYF. The CDR3 DNA reads TGTGCCAGCAGCCTATCCTCCCAGGGTTACTACGAGCAGTACTTC.

The chain joins TRBV10-1 to TRBJ2-7; possible D gene TRBD1, 5 bases. With 3 bases removed from V and 5 bases from J, the gap between germline ends came to 14 bases. The CDR3 extends over 14 amino acids. Germline V gene lookup returns CDR1 WNHNN and CDR2 SYGVQD (reference sequence). CDR3 nucleotide sequence: TGCGCCAGCAGTGAAGCATCCCAAGGGGACGAGCAGTACTTC. Translation gives CASSEASQGDEQYF.

This clone was recorded once. The rearrangement uses TRBV28 and TRBJ1-5; no firm D call. CDR1 is MDHEN and CDR2 is SYDVKM in the germline V gene. V gave up 2 bases and J gave up 4 bases, with 9 bases separating them. CDR3 length equals 14 residues. CDR3 DNA: TGTGCCAGCAGTTTAGATCGGTGGAATCAGCCCCAGCATTTT. Its translation is CASSLDRWNQPQHF.

This chain joins TRBV6-5 and TRBJ2-3; perhaps TRBD1 as D (5 bases). Germline assignment: CDR1 MNHEY and CDR2 SVGAGI. The V end was cut by 4 bases, the J end by 0 bases, with 11 bases between. CDR3 length equals 15 residues. CDR3 sequence reads: CASSLWQGSTDTQYF. The CDR3 coding sequence is TGTGCCAGCAGTTTGTGGCAGGGAAGCACAGATACGCAGTATTTT.

The V gene is TRBV19, the J gene TRBJ1-4; TRBD1 matches 8 bases. This CDR3 comprises 17 residues. V trimming: 3 bases; J trimming: 3 bases; junction bases outside the gene matches: 9. Per the germline V gene, CDR1 is LNHDA and CDR2 is SQIVND (reference sequence). In DNA, the CDR3 is TGTGCCAGTAGTATTATTTGGACAGGGAGGCCTAATGAAAAACTGTTTTTT. Translation: CASSIIWTGRPNEKLFF.

The V call is TRBV7-9, the J call TRBJ2-1; the D is unclear. CDR3 length: 16 amino acids. Germline lookup yields CDR1 SEHNR and CDR2 FQNEAQ (reference sequence). V was clipped by 5 bases and J by 9 bases, with 23 bases between them. The CDR3 is CASSPQTGLPPGEQFF. The CDR3 region has the DNA TGTGCCAGCAGCCCCCAAACCGGGCTCCCCCCCGGTGAGCAGTTCTTC.

The chain combines TRBV11-2 with TRBJ1-5, with 7 bases that match TRBD1. V lost 5 bases, J lost 4 bases, and 8 bases stayed unmatched. CDR3 length: 15 residues. Germline V gives CDR1 SGHAT, CDR2 FQNNGV. The CDR3 loop reads CASSPSDRPNQPQHF. The CDR3 region has the DNA TGTGCCAGCAGCCCGTCGGACAGGCCGAATCAGCCCCAGCATTTT. The complete variable domain, with remaining parts taken from reference TRBV11-2 and TRBJ1-5, reads EAGVAQSPRYKIIEKRQSVAFWCNPISGHATLYWYQQILGQGPKLLIQFQNNGVVDDSQLPKDRFSAERLKGVDSTLKIQPAKLEDSAVYLCASSPSDRPNQPQHFGDGTRLSIL.

The rearrangement links TRBV5-1 to TRBJ2-3, with TRBD2 matching over 8 bases. V was pared by 5 bases and J by 6 bases, with 11 bases of the junction left unmatched. Germline V CDR1 and CDR2: SGHRS, YFSETQ. This CDR3 comprises 15 residues. The CDR3 coding sequence is TGCGCCAGCAGTGAGGGCGGGAGGAGGTTGGATACGCAGTATTTT. It translates to CASSEGGRRLDTQYF.